The 8 T cell receptor beta chains listed next were all sequenced from one sample in a study of blood T cell repertoires in COVID-19. Sequenced by immunoSEQ multiplex PCR; TCRdb stores in-frame clones only, minus some. The sample lists under 250,000 clones, roughly 85% occurring once. The sequencing sample was made of peripheral blood. The source of these receptors is a woman in her late teens or twenties with acute or convalescent COVID-19.

In its sample, this clone was seen a few times. V is TRBV29-1 and J is TRBJ1-4; tentative D call: TRBD1 (5 bases). V shed 4 bases and J shed 6 bases, with 12 bases lying between them. The CDR3 runs 13 residues. Germline V lookup: CDR1 SQVTM, CDR2 ANQGSEA. The CDR3 coding sequence is TGCAGCGTTGGGGGGGGGAACGATGAAAAACTGTTTTTT. The encoded protein is CSVGGGNDEKLFF.

This CDR3 is CASSFDYHRTTYEQYF. Written as DNA, the CDR3 is TGCGCCAGCAGCTTTGACTACCATCGCACCACCTACGAGCAGTACTTC. The chain joins TRBV5-1 to TRBJ2-7; D perhaps matches TRBD2 (5 bases). Trimming removed 2 bases from V and 2 bases from J, with 17 bases in between. The CDR3 loop spans 16 amino acids. Germline V gene lookup returns CDR1 SGHRS and CDR2 YFSETQ.

In DNA form, the CDR3 reads TGCAGCGTTGTCTTGGGGACACCCAATCAGCCCCAGCATTTT. Translation gives CSVVLGTPNQPQHF. The rearrangement uses TRBV29-1 and TRBJ1-5; D is possibly TRBD1 (6 bases). Between the trimmed V and J ends, which lost 4 bases and 3 bases, there was a span of 13 bases. The CDR3 has 14 residues. Germline V gene data show CDR1 as SQVTM and CDR2 as ANQGSEA. Variable domain in full (rest from reference TRBV29-1 and TRBJ1-5): SAVISQKPSRDICQRGTSLTIQCQVDSQVTMMFWYRQQPGQSLTLIATANQGSEATYESGFVIDKFPISRPNLTFSTLTVSNMSPEDSSIYLCSVVLGTPNQPQHFGDGTRLSIL.

This rearrangement joins TRBV9 to TRBJ2-1; D might be TRBD2 (7 bases). V was clipped by 1 base and J by 3 bases, with 11 bases between them. Germline assignment: CDR1 SGDLS and CDR2 YYNGEE. This CDR3 region has 15 residues. The CDR3, as DNA: TGTGCCAGCAGCGTAACAGGGACTAACTACAATGAGCAGTTCTTC. It translates to CASSVTGTNYNEQFF.

This clone was recorded a few times. The chain is built from TRBV5-1 and TRBJ1-1; the D gene is possibly TRBD1 (5 bases). V lost 0 bases, J lost 8 bases, and 14 bases lay in between. Germline V gene lookup returns CDR1 SGHRS and CDR2 YFSETQ. CDR3 length equals 14 residues. The CDR3 DNA reads as TGCGCCAGCAGCTTGGCCTCAAGGACACAAGAAGCTTTCTTT. Protein: CASSLASRTQEAFF.

The chain uses TRBV30 and TRBJ1-5; D is unresolved. CDR1 GTSNPN and CDR2 SVGIG come from the germline V gene (reference sequence). CDR3 length: 13 amino acids. With 0 bases removed from V and 7 bases from J, the gap between germline ends came to 10 bases. CDR3: CAWSVAENQPQHF. CDR3 coding DNA: TGTGCCTGGAGTGTTGCGGAAAACCAGCCCCAGCATTTT.

J is TRBJ2-2 and V is TRBV7-2; 11 bases align to TRBD2. The length of the CDR3 is 17 residues. The V gene end was trimmed by 0 bases and the J gene end by 4 bases; junction bases not matched to a gene: 4. The germline V gene has CDR1 SGHTA and CDR2 FQGNSA. CDR3 sequence (DNA): TGTGCCAGCAGCTTAGCGACTAGCGGGAAGAGCACCGGGGAGCTGTTTTTT. Protein sequence: CASSLATSGKSTGELFF.

On this clone: An end of the junction differs from the germline gene, which may be a read error. The chain uses TRBV4-1 and TRBJ1-6; unclear D gene. This CDR3 comprises 13 residues. Germline lookup yields CDR1 MGHRA and CDR2 YSYEKL. The CDR3, as DNA: TGCGCCAGCAGCCAGGATGGGTCCGGGGTCCCAGTCTTT. Protein sequence: CASSQDGSGVPVF.